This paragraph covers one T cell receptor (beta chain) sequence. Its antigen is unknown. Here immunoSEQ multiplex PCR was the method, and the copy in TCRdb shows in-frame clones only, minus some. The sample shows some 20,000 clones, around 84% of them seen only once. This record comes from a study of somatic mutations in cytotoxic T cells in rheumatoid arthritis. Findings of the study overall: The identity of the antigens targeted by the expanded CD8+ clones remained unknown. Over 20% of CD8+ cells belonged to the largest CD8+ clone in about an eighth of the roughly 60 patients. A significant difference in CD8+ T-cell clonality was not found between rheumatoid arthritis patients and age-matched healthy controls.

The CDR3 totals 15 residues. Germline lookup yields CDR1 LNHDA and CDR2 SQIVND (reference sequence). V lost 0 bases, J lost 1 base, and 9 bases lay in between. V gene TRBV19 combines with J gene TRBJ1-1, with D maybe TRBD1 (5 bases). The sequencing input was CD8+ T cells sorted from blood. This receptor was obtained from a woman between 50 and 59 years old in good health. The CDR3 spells CASSIDQGSNTEAFF. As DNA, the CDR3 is TGTGCCAGTAGTATAGATCAGGGATCGAACACTGAAGCTTTCTTT.